Following are 30 T cell receptor beta chains from one sample sequenced in a study of blood T cell repertoires in COVID-19. The method was immunoSEQ multiplex PCR; TCRdb's version includes in-frame clones alone and lacks a portion of them. The sample records about 200,000 clones, 84% being singletons. The sequencing input was peripheral blood. The receptors originated from an elderly woman with COVID-19, enrolled during active disease.

The CDR3 loop reads CASSLGTLAVEQFF. As DNA, the CDR3 is TGTGCCAGCAGCTTAGGAACACTAGCGGTCGAGCAGTTCTTC. The chain links TRBV11-2 to TRBJ2-1; 8 bases map to TRBD2. V shed 1 base and J 10 bases; nucleotides not matched to a gene: 6. The CDR3 totals 14 residues. The germline CDR1 and CDR2 sequences are SGHAT and FQNNGV.

This chain joins TRBV2 and TRBJ1-5; D gene uncertain. The CDR3 sequence is 15 residues long. CDR1 and CDR2 (germline): SNHLY, FYNNEI. The germline V and J ends were trimmed by 8 bases and 6 bases, with 20 bases remaining between them. The CDR3 bases are TGTGCCAGCTTCCGGGAAGAGGTGGGGAGTCAGCCCCAGCATTTT. This gives the protein CASFREEVGSQPQHF.

This chain uses TRBV3-1 (or the pseudogene TRBV3-2) with TRBJ2-1, with 11 positions matching TRBD2. The CDR3 totals 17 residues. Germline loops: CDR1 LGHDT, CDR2 YNNKEL (reference sequence). V lost 3 bases to trimming and J lost 9 bases; unmatched junction nucleotides: 13. The CDR3 spells CASSHPLLAGVASEQFF. For the CDR3, the DNA is TGTGCCAGCAGCCACCCGTTACTAGCGGGAGTTGCATCTGAGCAGTTCTTC.

This sequence joins TRBV2 and TRBJ1-6; tentative D call: TRBD1 (6 bases). The CDR3 runs 14 residues. V was shortened by 6 bases and J by 6 bases, with 12 bases between the two germline ends. Germline V gene sequence: CDR1 SNHLY, CDR2 FYNNEI. CDR3 loop: CASSPTGFNSPLHF. CDR3 sequence (DNA): TGTGCCAGCAGCCCCACAGGGTTTAATTCACCCCTCCACTTT.

The chain is built from TRBV10-2 and TRBJ1-5; D may be TRBD1 (6 bases). V was cut by 4 bases and J by 6 bases, with 13 bases left in between. CDR3 length equals 14 residues. Germline V lookup: CDR1 WSHSY, CDR2 SAAADI. The CDR3 DNA sequence: TGCGCCAGCAGTGGGACAGCAAAGAGTCAGCCCCAGCATTTT. As protein: CASSGTAKSQPQHF.

The chain combines TRBV27 with TRBJ1-1, with D possibly TRBD1 on 6 matching bases. This CDR3 has 13 residues. Germline lookup yields CDR1 MNHEY and CDR2 SMNVEV (reference sequence). Trimming left V 4 bases short and J 7 bases short, with 13 bases between. The CDR3 DNA follows: TGTGCCAGCAGTTCCAAGGGGGTAGGTGAAGCTTTCTTT. It translates to CASSSKGVGEAFF.

In nucleotides, the CDR3 is TGCAGCGCCCCGGGTGGCACTGAAGCTTTCTTT. It yields the protein CSAPGGTEAFF. The chain employs TRBV29-1 and TRBJ1-1; no definite D call. CDR1 and CDR2 (germline): SQVTM, ANQGSEA. This CDR3 contains 11 residues. V was clipped by 7 bases and J by 4 bases, with 10 bases between them.

This rearrangement joins TRBV6-1 to TRBJ1-6; 9 positions match TRBD1. CDR1 and CDR2 (germline): MNHNS, SASEGT. Germline trimming cut 1 base from V and 6 bases from J; bases unmatched to any gene: 4. This CDR3 region has 16 residues. CDR3 coding DNA: TGTGCCAGCAGTGAAGACAGGGGGCCCCCTAATTCACCCCTCCACTTT. Its protein is CASSEDRGPPNSPLHF.

V usage is TRBV15 and J usage is TRBJ1-2, with 7 bases matching TRBD1. CDR1 and CDR2 (germline): LNHNV, YYDKDF (reference sequence). This CDR3 is built from 15 residues. After removal of 4 bases from V and 4 bases from J, the junction contained 9 bases not matched to a gene. CDR3 coding DNA: TGTGCCACCAGCATAGACAGGGTGCTCGGCTATGGCTACACCTTC. Translating gives CATSIDRVLGYGYTF.

In its sample, this clone was seen a few times. V and J are TRBV2 and TRBJ2-7, with 10 bases aligning to TRBD1. The CDR3 is 14 residues long. CDR1 SNHLY and CDR2 FYNNEI come from the germline V gene. J gave up 2 bases and V 11 bases, and 9 bases lay outside the gene matches. The CDR3 region is CASSGGQGTYEQYF. The CDR3 coding sequence is TGTGCCTCGAGCGGGGGACAGGGGACCTACGAGCAGTACTTC.

J is TRBJ1-1 and V is TRBV18, with D perhaps matching TRBD1 (5 bases). Trimming pared 6 bases from V and 5 bases from J, leaving 19 bases between. Germline V gives CDR1 KGHSH, CDR2 LQKENI. The length of the CDR3 is 15 residues. The CDR3: CASSPYGGAQTEAFF. The DNA of the CDR3 is TGTGCCAGCTCGCCGTACGGCGGGGCACAAACTGAAGCTTTCTTT.

The gene calls are TRBV3-1 (or the pseudogene TRBV3-2) and TRBJ1-1; D not certain. The CDR3 is 14 residues long. CDR1 is LGHDT and CDR2 is YNNKEL in the germline V gene (reference sequence). V lost 0 bases, J lost 4 bases, and 9 bases lay in between. CDR3 sequence (DNA): TGTGCCAGCAGCCAAGACTACACAGTCACTGAAGCTTTCTTT. Amino acid sequence: CASSQDYTVTEAFF.

V and J are TRBV6-5 and TRBJ1-3; D is unclear. The germline V gene has CDR1 MNHEY and CDR2 SVGAGI. V lost 6 bases and J 5 bases, leaving 11 bases between the germline ends. The CDR3 is 13 residues long. CDR3 nucleotides: TGTGCCAGCAGCCGGACTTCTCGAAACACCATATATTTT. Residues: CASSRTSRNTIYF.

The rearrangement joins TRBV11-3 to TRBJ2-3, with D tentatively TRBD2 (7 bases). V was cut by 4 bases and J by 2 bases, with 10 bases left in between. This CDR3 is built from 14 residues. Germline V gene sequence: CDR1 SGHNT, CDR2 YENEEA. In nucleotides, the CDR3 is TGTGCCAGCAGCTCGCGGGGGCACACAGATACGCAGTATTTT. It yields the protein CASSSRGHTDTQYF.

V usage is TRBV5-8 and J usage is TRBJ2-3; 7 bases agree with TRBD2. The V and J ends lost 1 base and 11 bases, in that order; junction bases with no gene match: 4. The CDR3 contains 12 residues. CDR1 and CDR2 (germline): SGHTS, YDEGEE. The CDR3 spells CASSLRRELQYF. DNA of the CDR3: TGTGCCAGCAGCTTGAGGCGGGAGCTGCAGTATTTT.

This clone was detected once. CDR3 nucleotide sequence: TGCGCCAGCAGCACCCTGAGGGCTGATACGCAGTATTTT. This gives the protein CASSTLRADTQYF. The chain combines TRBV5-1 with TRBJ2-3; TRBD2 might be the D (5 bases). The germline gives CDR1 SGHRS, CDR2 YFSETQ. The CDR3 runs 13 residues. V lost 4 bases to trimming and J lost 6 bases, with 12 bases between them.

The chain uses TRBV29-1 and TRBJ2-3; maybe TRBD2 (5 bases). The CDR3 runs to 13 residues. V dropped 7 bases and J dropped 3 bases, with 14 bases sitting between them. Germline CDR1 is SQVTM and CDR2 is ANQGSEA. CDR3 nucleotide sequence: TGCAGCGCCGGGGAACCGGTGACAGATACGCAGTATTTT. It yields the protein CSAGEPVTDTQYF.

A few counts support this clone. The chain is built from TRBV28 and TRBJ2-7; TRBD2 matches at 8 bases. Germline loops: CDR1 MDHEN, CDR2 SYDVKM. The CDR3 contains 13 residues. The J segment lost 2 bases and the V segment lost 5 bases, leaving 2 bases of the junction unmatched. Here the CDR3 reads CASSLAGAYEQYF. The CDR3 bases are TGTGCCAGCAGTCTAGCGGGTGCCTACGAGCAGTACTTC.

The chain recombines TRBV5-1 with TRBJ2-1, with D unresolved. Germline-derived CDR1 and CDR2 are SGHRS and YFSETQ. Trimming cost V 4 bases and J 1 base, with 18 bases left between them. The CDR3 is 17 residues long. The CDR3 region is CASSPPGFVQSYNEQFF. The CDR3 nucleotides are TGCGCCAGCAGCCCCCCCGGGTTCGTACAATCCTACAATGAGCAGTTCTTC. Supplemented by reference TRBV5-1 and TRBJ2-1, the full variable domain reads KAGVTQTPRYLIKTRGQQVTLSCSPISGHRSVSWYQQTPGQGLQFLFEYFSETQRNKGNFPGRFSGRQFSNSRSEMNVSTLELGDSALYLCASSPPGFVQSYNEQFFGPGTRLTVL.

The chain carries TRBV19 and TRBJ2-3, with no clear D. The CDR3 runs 14 residues. Germline V gene sequence: CDR1 LNHDA, CDR2 SQIVND (reference sequence). Trimming took 3 bases from V and 2 from J, leaving 9 bases between them. In DNA, the CDR3 is TGTGCCAGTAGTATTGAACTGAACACAGATACGCAGTATTTT. Encoded protein: CASSIELNTDTQYF.

The chain joins TRBV7-8 to TRBJ2-2; D is undetermined. The CDR3 is 17 residues long. Germline V CDR1 and CDR2: SGHVS, FQNEAQ. V was clipped by 7 bases and J by 1 base, with 19 bases between them. As DNA, the CDR3 is TGTGCCAGCACCCCATTTCCGGGTCGAGTGAACACCGGGGAGCTGTTTTTT. It yields the protein CASTPFPGRVNTGELFF. Combining the CDR3 with reference TRBV7-8 and TRBJ2-2 gives the whole variable domain GAGVSQSPRYKVAKRGQDVALRCDPISGHVSLFWYQQALGQGPEFLTYFQNEAQLDKSGLPSDRFFAERPEGSVSTLKIQRTQQEDSAVYLCASTPFPGRVNTGELFFGEGSRLTVL.

The chain uses TRBV12-3 or TRBV12-4 and TRBJ1-2; 7 bases map to TRBD1. Trimming took 5 bases from V and 3 from J; bases not matched to a gene: 0. The CDR3 has 12 amino acids. The CDR3 nucleotides are TGTGCCAGCAGTCAGGGGGACTATGGCTACACCTTC. Translating it yields CASSQGDYGYTF.

This clone was seen just once. CDR3 sequence: CASSSPPGTSGTDTQYF. CDR3 in DNA: TGTGCCAGCAGTTCCCCGCCCGGGACTAGCGGCACAGATACGCAGTATTTT. The chain links TRBV28 to TRBJ2-3; 10 nucleotides align to TRBD2. CDR1 is MDHEN and CDR2 is SYDVKM in the germline V gene. The CDR3 consists of 17 residues. Unmatched junction bases numbered 8, after V lost 4 bases and J lost 1 base.

The chain recombines TRBV2 with TRBJ2-7; D is possibly TRBD2 (5 bases). The length of the CDR3 is 13 residues. Trimming removed 5 bases at V and 2 bases at J, with 10 bases between. CDR1 is SNHLY, CDR2 FYNNEI, per germline. The CDR3 DNA is TGTGCCAGCAGTCCCGGGGTGCCCTACGAGCAGTACTTC. The encoded protein is CASSPGVPYEQYF.

This clone was recorded only once. The chain combines TRBV3-1 (or the pseudogene TRBV3-2) with TRBJ2-7, with 7 positions matching TRBD2. This CDR3 has 13 residues. The junction had 2 bases not matched to a gene; V was cut back by 4 bases and J by 2 bases. Germline lookup yields CDR1 LGHDT and CDR2 YNNKEL (reference sequence). CDR3 nucleotides: TGTGCCAGCAGCCTAGGGACTACCTACGAGCAGTACTTC. It yields the protein CASSLGTTYEQYF.

The chain employs TRBV3-1 (or the pseudogene TRBV3-2) and TRBJ1-3; D call uncertain. The CDR3 totals 14 residues. CDR1 and CDR2 from the germline V gene are LGHDT and YNNKEL (reference sequence). Trimming removed 1 base at V and 7 bases at J, with 11 bases between. CDR3 in amino acids: CASSQGGGSNTIYF. The CDR3 DNA reads as TGTGCCAGCAGCCAAGGAGGAGGGTCCAACACCATATATTTT.

J is TRBJ1-3 and V is TRBV5-1; 7 bases are a match to TRBD1. The V gene end was trimmed by 4 bases and the J gene end by 1 base; junction bases not matched to a gene: 8. CDR1 is SGHRS and CDR2 is YFSETQ in the germline V gene. This CDR3 is 16 amino acids long. Written as DNA, the CDR3 is TGCGCCAGCAGCCTCAGGGGGGCGACATCTGGAAACACCATATATTTT. It is translated as CASSLRGATSGNTIYF.

The chain has TRBV6-5 and TRBJ2-2, with D hard to call. Trimming left V 0 bases short and J 6 bases short, with 14 bases between. The CDR3 runs 16 residues. Germline V gene lookup returns CDR1 MNHEY and CDR2 SVGAGI. As DNA, the CDR3 is TGTGCCAGCAGTTACTCGATAGGCGGTAACGCCGGGGAGCTGTTTTTT. Translation: CASSYSIGGNAGELFF.

The chain employs TRBV7-8 and TRBJ2-5; TRBD1 matches 7 bases. With 5 bases clipped from V and 4 bases from J, the junction kept 7 bases outside the gene matches. Germline lookup yields CDR1 SGHVS and CDR2 FQNEAQ. This CDR3 has 14 residues. CDR3 residues: CASSTHRGPETQYF. The CDR3, as DNA: TGTGCCAGCAGCACCCACAGGGGCCCAGAGACCCAGTACTTC.

V usage is TRBV5-5 and J usage is TRBJ2-5; D is possibly TRBD1 (7 bases). The V end lost 0 bases, the J end lost 5 bases, and 14 bases lay between the germline ends. In germline, CDR1 is SGHKS, CDR2 YYEKEE (reference sequence). The CDR3 loop spans 15 amino acids. For the CDR3, the DNA is TGTGCCAGCAGCTTGGGAGGGGGCGGGGCGGAGACCCAGTACTTC. This encodes CASSLGGGGAETQYF.